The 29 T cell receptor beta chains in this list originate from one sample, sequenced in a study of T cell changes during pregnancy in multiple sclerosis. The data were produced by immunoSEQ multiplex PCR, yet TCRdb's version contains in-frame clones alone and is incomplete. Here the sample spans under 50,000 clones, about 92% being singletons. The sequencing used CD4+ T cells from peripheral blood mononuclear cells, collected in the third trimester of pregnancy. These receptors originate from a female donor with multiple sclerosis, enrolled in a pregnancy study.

CDR3 nucleotides: TGTGCCAGCAGTGAAATGGCGGATTTCTACAATGAGCAGTTCTTC. Its translation: CASSEMADFYNEQFF. The chain joins TRBV2 to TRBJ2-1; no reliable D call. The CDR3 covers 15 residues. With 2 bases removed from V and 3 bases from J, the gap between germline ends came to 11 bases. Germline V gives CDR1 SNHLY, CDR2 FYNNEI.

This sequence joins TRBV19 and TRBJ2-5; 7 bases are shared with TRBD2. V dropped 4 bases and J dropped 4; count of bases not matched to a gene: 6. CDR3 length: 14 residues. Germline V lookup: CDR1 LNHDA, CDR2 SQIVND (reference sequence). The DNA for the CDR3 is TGTGCCAGTAGTACCAGACTAGCCCGAGAGACCCAGTACTTC. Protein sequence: CASSTRLARETQYF. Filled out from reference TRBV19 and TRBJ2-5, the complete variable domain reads DGGITQSPKYLFRKEGQNVTLSCEQNLNHDAMYWYRQDPGQGLRLIYYSQIVNDFQKGDIAEGYSVSREKKESFPLTVTSAQKNPTAFYLCASSTRLARETQYFGPGTRLLVL.

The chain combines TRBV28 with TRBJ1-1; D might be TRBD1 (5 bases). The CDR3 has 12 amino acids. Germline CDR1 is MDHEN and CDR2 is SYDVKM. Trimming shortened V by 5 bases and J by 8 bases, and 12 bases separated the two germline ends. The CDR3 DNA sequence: TGTGCCAGCAGTCCTCGACAGAACGAAGCTTTCTTT. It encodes CASSPRQNEAFF.

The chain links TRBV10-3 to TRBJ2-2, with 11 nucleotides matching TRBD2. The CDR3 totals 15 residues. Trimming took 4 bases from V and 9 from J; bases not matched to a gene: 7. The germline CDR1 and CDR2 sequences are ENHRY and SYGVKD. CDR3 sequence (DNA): TGTGCCATCAGTGGCGGCCTAGCGGGAGGCCGGGAGCTGTTTTTT. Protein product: CAISGGLAGGRELFF.

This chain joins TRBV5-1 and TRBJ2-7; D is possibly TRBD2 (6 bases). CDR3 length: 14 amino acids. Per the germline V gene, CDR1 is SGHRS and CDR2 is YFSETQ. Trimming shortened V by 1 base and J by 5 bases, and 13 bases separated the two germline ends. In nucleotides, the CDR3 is TGCGCCAGCAGCTTGCTGCGGGGTTCTCACGAGCAGTACTTC. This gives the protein CASSLLRGSHEQYF. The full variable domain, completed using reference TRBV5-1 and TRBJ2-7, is KAGVTQTPRYLIKTRGQQVTLSCSPISGHRSVSWYQQTPGQGLQFLFEYFSETQRNKGNFPGRFSGRQFSNSRSEMNVSTLELGDSALYLCASSLLRGSHEQYFGPGTRLTVT.

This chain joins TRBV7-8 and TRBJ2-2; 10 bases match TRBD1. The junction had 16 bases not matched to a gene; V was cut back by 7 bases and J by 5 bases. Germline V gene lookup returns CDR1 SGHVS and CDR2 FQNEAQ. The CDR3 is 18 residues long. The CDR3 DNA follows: TGTGCCAGCATTGCGGGGACAGGGGCCCCTCGGGGAACCGGGGAGCTGTTTTTT. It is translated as CASIAGTGAPRGTGELFF.

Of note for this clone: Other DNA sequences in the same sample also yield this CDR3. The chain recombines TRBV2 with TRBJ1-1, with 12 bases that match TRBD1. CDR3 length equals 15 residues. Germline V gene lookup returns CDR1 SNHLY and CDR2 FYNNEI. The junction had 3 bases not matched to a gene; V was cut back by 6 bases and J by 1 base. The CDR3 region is CASRGTGGANTEAFF. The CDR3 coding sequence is TGTGCCAGCAGGGGGACAGGGGGCGCGAACACTGAAGCTTTCTTT.

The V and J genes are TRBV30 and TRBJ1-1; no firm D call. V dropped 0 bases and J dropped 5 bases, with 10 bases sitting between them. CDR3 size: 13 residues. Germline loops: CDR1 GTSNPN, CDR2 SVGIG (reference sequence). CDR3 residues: CAWSVSEGTEAFF. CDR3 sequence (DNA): TGTGCCTGGAGTGTATCGGAGGGAACTGAAGCTTTCTTT.

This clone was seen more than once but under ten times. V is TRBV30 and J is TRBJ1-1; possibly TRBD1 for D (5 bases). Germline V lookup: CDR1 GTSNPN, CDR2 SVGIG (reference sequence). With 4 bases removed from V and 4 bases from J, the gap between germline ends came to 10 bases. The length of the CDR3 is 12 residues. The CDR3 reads CAWTRGITEAFF. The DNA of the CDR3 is TGTGCCTGGACCCGGGGGATCACTGAAGCTTTCTTT.

The CDR3 DNA follows: TGTGCCACCGTCGACACCCTGACAGCCAACTATGGCTACACCTTC. This translates into CATVDTLTANYGYTF. This chain links TRBV6-1 with TRBJ1-2; possible D gene TRBD1, 5 bases. The CDR3 length is 15 residues. Trimming left V 10 bases short and J 2 bases short, with 20 bases between. Per the germline V gene, CDR1 is MNHNS and CDR2 is SASEGT.

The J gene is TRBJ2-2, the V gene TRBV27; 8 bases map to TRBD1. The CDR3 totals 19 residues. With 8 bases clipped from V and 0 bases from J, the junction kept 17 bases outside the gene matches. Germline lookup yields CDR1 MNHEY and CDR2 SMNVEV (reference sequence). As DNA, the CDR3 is TGTGCCAGCCGTTGCGTACCGACAGGGGAGTACGCGAACACCGGGGAGCTGTTTTTT. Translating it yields CASRCVPTGEYANTGELFF.

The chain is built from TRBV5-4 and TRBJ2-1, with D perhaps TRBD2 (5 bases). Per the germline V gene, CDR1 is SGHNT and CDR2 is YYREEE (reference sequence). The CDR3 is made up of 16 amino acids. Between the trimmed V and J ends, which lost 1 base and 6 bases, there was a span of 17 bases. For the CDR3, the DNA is TGTGCCAGCAGCTTGTTTCTGATTGGCCGGGGCAATGAGCAGTTCTTC. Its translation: CASSLFLIGRGNEQFF.

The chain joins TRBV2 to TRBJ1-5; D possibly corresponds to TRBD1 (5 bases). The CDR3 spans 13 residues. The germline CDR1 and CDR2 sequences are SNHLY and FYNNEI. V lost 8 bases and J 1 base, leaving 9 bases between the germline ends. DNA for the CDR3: TGTGCCAGCCAGGGTCGAAGCAATCAGCCCCAGCATTTT. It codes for CASQGRSNQPQHF.

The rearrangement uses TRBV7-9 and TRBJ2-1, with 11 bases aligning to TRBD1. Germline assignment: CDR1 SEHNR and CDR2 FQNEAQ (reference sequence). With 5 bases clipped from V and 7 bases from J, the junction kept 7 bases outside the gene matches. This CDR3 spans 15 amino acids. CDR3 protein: CASSPPGQGGNEQFF. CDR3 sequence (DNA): TGTGCCAGCAGCCCACCGGGACAGGGGGGAAATGAGCAGTTCTTC.

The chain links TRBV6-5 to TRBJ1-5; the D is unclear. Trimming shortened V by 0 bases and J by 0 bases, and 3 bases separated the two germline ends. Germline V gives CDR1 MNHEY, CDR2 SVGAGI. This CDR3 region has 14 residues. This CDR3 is CASSYSYSNQPQHF. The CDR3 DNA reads TGTGCCAGCAGTTACTCATATAGCAATCAGCCCCAGCATTTT.

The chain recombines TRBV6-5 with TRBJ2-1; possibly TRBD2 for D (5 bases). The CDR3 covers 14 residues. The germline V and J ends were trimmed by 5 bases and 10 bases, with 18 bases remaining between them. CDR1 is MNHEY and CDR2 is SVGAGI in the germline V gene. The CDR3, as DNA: TGTGCCAGCAGTATCTCTCGGCGAGGGCGGGAGCAGTTCTTC. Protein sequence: CASSISRRGREQFF.

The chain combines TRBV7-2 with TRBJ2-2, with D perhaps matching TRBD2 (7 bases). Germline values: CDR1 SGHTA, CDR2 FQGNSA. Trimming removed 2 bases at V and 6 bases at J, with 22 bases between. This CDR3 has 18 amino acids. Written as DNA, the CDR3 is TGTGCCAGCAGCTTATATTTCGCTCGGACTAGGGGGTCCGGGGAGCTGTTTTTT. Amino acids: CASSLYFARTRGSGELFF.

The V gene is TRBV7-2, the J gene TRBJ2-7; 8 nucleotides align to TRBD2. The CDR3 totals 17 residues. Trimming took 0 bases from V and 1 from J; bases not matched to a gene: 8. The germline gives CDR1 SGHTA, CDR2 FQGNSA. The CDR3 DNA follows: TGTGCCAGCAGCTTAGCTGGGGCTAGCGGGCCTTCCTACGAGCAGTACTTC. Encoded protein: CASSLAGASGPSYEQYF.

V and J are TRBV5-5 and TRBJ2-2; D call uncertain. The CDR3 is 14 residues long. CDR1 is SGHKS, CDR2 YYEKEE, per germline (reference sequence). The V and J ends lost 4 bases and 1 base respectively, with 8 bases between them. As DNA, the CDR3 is TGTGCCAGCAGCCCACGACTGAACACCGGGGAGCTGTTTTTT. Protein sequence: CASSPRLNTGELFF.

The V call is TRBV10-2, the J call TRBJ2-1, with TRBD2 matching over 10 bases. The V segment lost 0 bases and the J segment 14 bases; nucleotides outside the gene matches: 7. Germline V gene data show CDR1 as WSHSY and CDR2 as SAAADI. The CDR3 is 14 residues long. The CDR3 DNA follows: TGCGCCAGCAGTGAGTCCCTAGCGGGAGTAAAGAAGTTCTTC. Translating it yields CASSESLAGVKKFF.

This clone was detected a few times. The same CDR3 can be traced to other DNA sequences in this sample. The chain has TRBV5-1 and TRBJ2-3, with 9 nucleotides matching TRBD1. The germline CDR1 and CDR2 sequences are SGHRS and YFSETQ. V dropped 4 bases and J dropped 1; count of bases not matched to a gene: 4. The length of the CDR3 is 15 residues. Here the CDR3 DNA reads TGCGCCAGCAGCCCGGGACAGGGTGGCACAGATACGCAGTATTTT. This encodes CASSPGQGGTDTQYF. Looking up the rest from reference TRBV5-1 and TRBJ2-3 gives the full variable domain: KAGVTQTPRYLIKTRGQQVTLSCSPISGHRSVSWYQQTPGQGLQFLFEYFSETQRNKGNFPGRFSGRQFSNSRSEMNVSTLELGDSALYLCASSPGQGGTDTQYFGPGTRLTVL.

The CDR3: CASSPGSGGPYEQYF. CDR3 DNA: TGTGCCAGCTCACCAGGGTCGGGTGGCCCCTACGAGCAGTACTTC. The chain couples TRBV18 to TRBJ2-7; unclear D gene. Germline V lookup: CDR1 KGHSH, CDR2 LQKENI. The V gene lost 2 bases and the J gene lost 2 bases, with 13 bases spanning the gap. This CDR3 has 15 residues.

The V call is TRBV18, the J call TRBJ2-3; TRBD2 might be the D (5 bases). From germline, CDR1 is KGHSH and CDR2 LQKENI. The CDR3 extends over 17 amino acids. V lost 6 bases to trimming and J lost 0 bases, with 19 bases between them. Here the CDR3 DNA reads TGTGCCAGCTCGCATAGGACGGGGATCGTCAGCACAGATACGCAGTATTTT. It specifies CASSHRTGIVSTDTQYF. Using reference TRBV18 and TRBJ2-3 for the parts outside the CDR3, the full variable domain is NAGVMQNPRHLVRRRGQEARLRCSPMKGHSHVYWYRQLPEEGLKFMVYLQKENIIDESGMPKERFSAEFPKEGPSILRIQQVVRGDSAAYFCASSHRTGIVSTDTQYFGPGTRLTVL.

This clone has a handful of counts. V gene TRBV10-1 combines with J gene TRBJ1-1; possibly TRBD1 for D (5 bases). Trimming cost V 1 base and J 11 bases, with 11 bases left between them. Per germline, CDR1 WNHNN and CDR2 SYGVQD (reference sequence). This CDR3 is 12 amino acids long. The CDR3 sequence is CASSEFGGAAFF. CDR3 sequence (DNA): TGCGCCAGCAGTGAGTTCGGAGGGGCGGCTTTCTTT.

The CDR3 DNA reads as TGTGCCAGCTCGTCCGACGGGGGTGAAAAACTGTTTTTT. Residues: CASSSDGGEKLFF. This chain uses TRBV18 with TRBJ1-4; TRBD1 is a possible D gene (5 bases). The CDR3 runs 13 residues. The germline V and J ends were trimmed by 6 bases and 7 bases, with 12 bases remaining between them. Germline values: CDR1 KGHSH, CDR2 LQKENI.

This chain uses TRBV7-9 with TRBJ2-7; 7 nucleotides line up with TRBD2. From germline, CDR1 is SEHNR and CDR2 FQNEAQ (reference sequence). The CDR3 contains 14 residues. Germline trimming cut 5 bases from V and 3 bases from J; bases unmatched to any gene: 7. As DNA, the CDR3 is TGTGCCAGCAGCCGTGGGCGGGAGATCTACGAGCAGTACTTC. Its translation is CASSRGREIYEQYF. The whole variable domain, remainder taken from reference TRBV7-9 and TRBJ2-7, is DTGVSQNPRHKITKRGQNVTFRCDPISEHNRLYWYRQTLGQGPEFLTYFQNEAQLEKSRLLSDRFSAERPKGSFSTLEIQRTEQGDSAMYLCASSRGREIYEQYFGPGTRLTVT.

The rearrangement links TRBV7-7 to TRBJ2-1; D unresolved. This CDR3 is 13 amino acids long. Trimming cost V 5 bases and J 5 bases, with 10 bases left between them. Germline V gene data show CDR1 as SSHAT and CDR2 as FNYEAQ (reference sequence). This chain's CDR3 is CASSLQTDNEQFF. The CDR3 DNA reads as TGTGCCAGCAGCCTTCAAACGGACAATGAGCAGTTCTTC.

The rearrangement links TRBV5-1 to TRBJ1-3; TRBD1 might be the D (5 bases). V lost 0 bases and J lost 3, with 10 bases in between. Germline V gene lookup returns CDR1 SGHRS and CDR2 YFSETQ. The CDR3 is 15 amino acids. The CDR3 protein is CASSLGGRDGNTIYF. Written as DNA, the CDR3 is TGCGCCAGCAGCTTGGGTGGCAGGGATGGAAACACCATATATTTT.

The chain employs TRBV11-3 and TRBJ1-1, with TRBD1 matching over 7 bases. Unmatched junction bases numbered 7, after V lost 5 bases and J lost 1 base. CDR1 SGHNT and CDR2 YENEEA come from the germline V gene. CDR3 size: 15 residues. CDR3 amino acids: CASSPAGTENTEAFF. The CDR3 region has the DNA TGTGCCAGCAGCCCCGCGGGGACAGAGAACACTGAAGCTTTCTTT.